The sequence of this T cell receptor (beta chain) was determined in a study of blood T cell repertoires in COVID-19. Study overall: COVID-19 samples collected from the United States, Italy and Spain covered acute and convalescent phases. Sources were T cells, B-cell-depleted T cells, or PBMCs; the material itself was cDNA or gDNA.

This clone was recorded once. Generated by immunoSEQ multiplex PCR, the TCRdb table keeps only in-frame clones and is missing some. The sample includes tens of thousands of clones, around 90% seen only once; the top ten take 10%. The CDR3 contains 15 residues. The germline V gene has CDR1 KGHSH and CDR2 LQKENI. V shed 8 bases and J 0 bases; nucleotides not matched to a gene: 6. The material sequenced was peripheral blood. This TCR came from a human donor with acute or convalescent COVID-19. The donor label of this sample is uncertain. The rearrangement joins TRBV18 to TRBJ2-2; 7 bases are a match to TRBD2. The CDR3 bases are TGTGCCAGCCCCGAAGGGACTACGAACACCGGGGAGCTGTTTTTT. Translated, it gives CASPEGTTNTGELFF.